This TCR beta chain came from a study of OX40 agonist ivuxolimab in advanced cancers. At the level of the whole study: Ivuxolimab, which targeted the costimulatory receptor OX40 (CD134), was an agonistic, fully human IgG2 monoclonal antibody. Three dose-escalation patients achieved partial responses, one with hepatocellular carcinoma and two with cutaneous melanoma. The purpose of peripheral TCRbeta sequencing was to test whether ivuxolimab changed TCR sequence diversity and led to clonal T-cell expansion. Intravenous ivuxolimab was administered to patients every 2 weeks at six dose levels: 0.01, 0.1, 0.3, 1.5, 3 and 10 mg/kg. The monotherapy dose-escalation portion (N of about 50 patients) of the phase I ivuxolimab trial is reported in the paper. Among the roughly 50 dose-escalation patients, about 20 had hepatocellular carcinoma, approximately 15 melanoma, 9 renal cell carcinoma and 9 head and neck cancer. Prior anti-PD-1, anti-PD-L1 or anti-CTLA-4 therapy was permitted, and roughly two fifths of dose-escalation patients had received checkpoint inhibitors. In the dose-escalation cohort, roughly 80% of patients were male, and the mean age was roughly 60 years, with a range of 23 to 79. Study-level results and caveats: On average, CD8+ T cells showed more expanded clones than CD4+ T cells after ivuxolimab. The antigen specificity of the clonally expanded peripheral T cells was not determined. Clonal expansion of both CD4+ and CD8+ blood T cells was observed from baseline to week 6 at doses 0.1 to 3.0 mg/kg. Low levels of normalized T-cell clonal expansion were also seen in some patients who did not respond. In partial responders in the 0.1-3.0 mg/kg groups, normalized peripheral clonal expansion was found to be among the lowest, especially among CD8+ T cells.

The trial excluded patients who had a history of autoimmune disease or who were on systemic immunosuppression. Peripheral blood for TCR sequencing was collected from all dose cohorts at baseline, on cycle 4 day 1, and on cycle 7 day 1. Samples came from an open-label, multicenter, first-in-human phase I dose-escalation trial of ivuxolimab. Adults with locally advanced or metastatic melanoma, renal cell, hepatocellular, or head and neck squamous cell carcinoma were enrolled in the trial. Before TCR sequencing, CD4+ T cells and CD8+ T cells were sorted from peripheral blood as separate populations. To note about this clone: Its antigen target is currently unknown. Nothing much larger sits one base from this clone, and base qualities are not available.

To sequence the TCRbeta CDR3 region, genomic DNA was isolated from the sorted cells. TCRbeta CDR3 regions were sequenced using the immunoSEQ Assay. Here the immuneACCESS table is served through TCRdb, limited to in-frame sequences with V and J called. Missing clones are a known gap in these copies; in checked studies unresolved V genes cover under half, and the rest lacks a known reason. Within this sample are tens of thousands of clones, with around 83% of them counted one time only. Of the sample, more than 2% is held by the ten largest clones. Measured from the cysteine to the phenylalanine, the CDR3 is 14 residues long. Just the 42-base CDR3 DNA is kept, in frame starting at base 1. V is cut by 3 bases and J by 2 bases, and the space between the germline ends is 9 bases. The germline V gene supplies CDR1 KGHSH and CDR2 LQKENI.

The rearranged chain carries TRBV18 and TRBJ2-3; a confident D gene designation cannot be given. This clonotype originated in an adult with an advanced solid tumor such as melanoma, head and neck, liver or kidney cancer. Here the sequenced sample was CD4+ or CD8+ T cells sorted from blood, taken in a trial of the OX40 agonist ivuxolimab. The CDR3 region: CASSPPSYTDTQYF. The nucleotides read TGTGCCAGCTCACCTCCTAGTTACACAGATACGCAGTATTTT.